This T cell receptor beta chain originates from a study of blood T cells in healthy people across ages. Study observations and caveats: Estimates of diversity drawn from one million T cells were considered underestimates. Among long-lived donors, naive CD4+ cells were more numerous and diversity higher than in aged donors.

Each sample had at least 6 million PBMCs isolated. With regard to this clonotype: The antigen remains unidentified.

The use of a sample-barcoded 5' primer and a J-beta primer mix characterized a second PCR of about 7 to 12 cycles. All cDNA molecules were each tagged by a template-switch adaptor with 12 random nucleotides. TCRdb analysed the 5' RACE reads with MiXCR anew, one entry per CDR3 protein. The sample has 630,000 or so distinct CDR3 sequences; about 34% are singletons. There are 15 residues in the CDR3. The germline V gene encodes CDR1 MNHEY and CDR2 SVGAGI. The germline V and J ends were trimmed by 0 bases and 9 bases, with 14 bases remaining between them. This TCR derives from a woman aged 80 or over in good health. The chain carries TRBV6-5 and TRBJ2-2; D not resolved. Sequences were obtained from blood. CDR3 sequence reads: CASSYSLSGFRELFF. The CDR3 bases are TGTGCCAGCAGTTACTCCTTATCCGGTTTCAGGGAGCTGTTTTTT.